This T cell receptor beta chain was recorded in a study of blood T cell repertoires in COVID-19. Whole-study context: Spain, Italy and the United States supplied samples that represented acute and convalescent COVID-19. PBMCs, B-cell-depleted T cells, or T cells provided the cDNA or gDNA that made up the material.

Study processing details: Reference gene primer amplification gave estimated nucleated cell counts. Sequencing used immunoSEQ multiplex PCR; TCRdb keeps in-frame clones, though not all of them. V and J calls and clone size follow that table, whereas D and trimming were derived from the DNA. The sample lists approximately 170,000 clones; around 82% were seen once. Losses at the gene ends were 2 bases for V and 1 base for J; bases not matched to a gene: 5. The V gene's germline CDR1 is KGHSH and CDR2 LQKENI. The CDR3 has 17 amino acids. V and J are TRBV18 and TRBJ2-2; 9 positions match TRBD2. The sequence was collected from a man aged 55 to 70 with active or convalescent COVID-19. Specimen: peripheral blood. The CDR3, as DNA: TGTGCCAGCTCACCAACCCTAGCGGGGATGAACACCGGGGAGCTGTTTTTT. It codes for CASSPTLAGMNTGELFF.